This T cell receptor beta chain was found in a study of CD8 T cells in Susac syndrome. The V end was cut by 3 bases, the J end by 1 base, with 12 bases between. CDR1 is SGHTA and CDR2 is FQGNSA in the germline V gene. The CDR3 covers 15 residues. FACS was used to enrich TEMRA cells, whereas the CD8+ and CD4+ T cells were obtained by negative isolation. RNA, at about 0.45 to 1 ug, was reverse transcribed with random hexamers. TCRdb reprocessed the immunoSEQ multiplex PCR reads via MiXCR and lists one record per CDR3 protein. The sample contains roughly 120,000 distinct CDR3 sequences, approximately 94% of which appear only once.

The source of this sequence is a human donor with multiple sclerosis. The specimen sequenced was CD4+ T cells from PBMCs. The chain carries TRBV7-2 and TRBJ1-2; TRBD1 is a possible D gene (6 bases). The CDR3 reads CASSFGPGDNYGYTF. CDR3 coding DNA: TGTGCCAGCAGCTTTGGGCCAGGGGATAACTATGGCTACACCTTC.